Detailed here is one T cell receptor beta chain. What it binds is unknown. The sample is drawn from a study of shared clonotypes between healthy human individuals. Study background: Per donor, CD8 memory used one plate, CD8 naive used two, CD4 memory used three and CD4 naive used three. General study findings and limits: Of the naive CD4 clonotypes, 4% to 5% were shared across a few donors. Memory subsets generally showed smaller estimated richness than naive subsets did.

Here immunoSEQ multiplex PCR was the method, and the copy in TCRdb shows in-frame clones only, minus some. The sample includes nearly 1,000,000 clones, around three quarters of them seen just once. The germline gives CDR1 SGHRS, CDR2 YFSETQ. This CDR3 contains 13 residues. The V end was cut by 4 bases, the J end by 4 bases, with 10 bases between. The sequenced sample was memory CD4+ T cells sorted from blood. The subset denotes: CD45RA-negative fraction. The V and J genes are TRBV5-1 and TRBJ2-3, with D hard to call. The sequence was collected from a young man in good health. The CDR3 DNA reads as TGCGCCAGCAGCAGGGTAGTTCCAGATACGCAGTATTTT. Its protein product is CASSRVVPDTQYF.